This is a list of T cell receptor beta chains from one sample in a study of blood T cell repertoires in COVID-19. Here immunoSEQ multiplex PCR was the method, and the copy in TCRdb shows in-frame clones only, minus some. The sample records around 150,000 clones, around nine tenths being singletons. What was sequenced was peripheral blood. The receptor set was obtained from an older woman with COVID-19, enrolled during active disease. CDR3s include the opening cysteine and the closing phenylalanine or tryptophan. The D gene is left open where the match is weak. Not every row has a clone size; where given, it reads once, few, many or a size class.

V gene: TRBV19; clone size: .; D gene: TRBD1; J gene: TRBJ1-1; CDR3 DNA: TGTGCCAGTAGTAGACAGGGGAGCACTGAAGCTTTCTTT; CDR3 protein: CASSRQGSTEAFF
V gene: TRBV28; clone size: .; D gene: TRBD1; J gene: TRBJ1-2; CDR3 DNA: TGTGCCAGCAGGGCGGGACAGCGCCGTGGCTACACCTTC; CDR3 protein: CASRAGQRRGYTF
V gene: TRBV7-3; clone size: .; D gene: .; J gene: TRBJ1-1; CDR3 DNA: TGTGCCAGCAGCCCCCAGAAGAACACTGAAGCTTTCTTT; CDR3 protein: CASSPQKNTEAFF
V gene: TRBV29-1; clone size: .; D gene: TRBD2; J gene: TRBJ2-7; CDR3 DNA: TGCAGCGTTGCCCTAGCGGGGGACTCCTACGAGCAGTACTTC; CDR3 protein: CSVALAGDSYEQYF
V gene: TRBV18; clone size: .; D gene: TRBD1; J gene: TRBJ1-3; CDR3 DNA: TGTGCCAGCTCACCACCGGACAGGGAACGGAGAGGAAACACCATATATTTT; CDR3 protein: CASSPPDRERRGNTIYF
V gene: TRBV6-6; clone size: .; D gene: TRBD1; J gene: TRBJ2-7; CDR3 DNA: TGTGCCAGCAGTCAACAGGGGCCCTACTTCGAGCAGTACTTC; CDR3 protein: CASSQQGPYFEQYF
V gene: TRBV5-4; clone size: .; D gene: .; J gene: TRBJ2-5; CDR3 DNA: TGTGCCAGCGGGGCAGAAGAGACCCAGTACTTC; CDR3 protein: CASGAEETQYF
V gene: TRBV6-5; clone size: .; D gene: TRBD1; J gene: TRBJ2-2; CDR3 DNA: TGTGCCAGCAACCGGGACAGGGGGTTCGCCGGGGAGCTGTTTTTT; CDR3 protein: CASNRDRGFAGELFF
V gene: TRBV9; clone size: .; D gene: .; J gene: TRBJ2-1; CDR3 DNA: TGTGCCAGCAGCGCCCGTCGAGGGGGGGCTTCCCTTAATGAGCAGTTCTTC; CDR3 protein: CASSARRGGASLNEQFF
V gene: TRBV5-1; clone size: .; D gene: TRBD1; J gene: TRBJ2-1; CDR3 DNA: TGCGCCAGCAGCTTGGTCGGGACAGGGGGCGAAGAGCAGTTCTTC; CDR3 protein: CASSLVGTGGEEQFF
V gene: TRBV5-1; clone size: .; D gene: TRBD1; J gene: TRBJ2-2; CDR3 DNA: TGCGCCAGCAGCAGCCGGGACAGGGTGCGGCACACCGGGGAGCTGTTTTTT; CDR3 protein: CASSSRDRVRHTGELFF
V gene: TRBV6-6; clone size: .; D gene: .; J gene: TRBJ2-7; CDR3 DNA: TGTGCCAGCAGTACCTCTGGGGGCTTGAGCTACGAGCAGTACTTC; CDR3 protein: CASSTSGGLSYEQYF
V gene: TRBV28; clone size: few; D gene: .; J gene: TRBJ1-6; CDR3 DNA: TGTGCCAGCAGTTACGGGACCTATAATTCACCCCTCCACTTT; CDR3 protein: CASSYGTYNSPLHF
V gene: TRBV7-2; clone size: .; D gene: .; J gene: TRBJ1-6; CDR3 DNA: TGTGCCAGCAGCTTAGCAGGGGATTACTCACCCCTCCACTTT; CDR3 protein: CASSLAGDYSPLHF
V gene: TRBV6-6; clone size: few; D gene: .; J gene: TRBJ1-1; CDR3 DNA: TGTGCCAGCAGCCCCCTAGAAAGGGGGACTGAAGCTTTCTTT; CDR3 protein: CASSPLERGTEAFF
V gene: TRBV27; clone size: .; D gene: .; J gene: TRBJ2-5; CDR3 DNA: TGTGCCAGCAGTTTGGAGGAGACCCAGTACTTC; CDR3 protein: CASSLEETQYF
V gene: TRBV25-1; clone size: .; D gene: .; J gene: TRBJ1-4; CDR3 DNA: TGTGCCACCGGGAAAGGAGGAGAAAAACTGTTTTTT; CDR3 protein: CATGKGGEKLFF
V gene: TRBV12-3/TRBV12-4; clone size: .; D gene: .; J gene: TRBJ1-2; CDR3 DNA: TGTGCCAGCAGTTCGACCAGAGGGGGCTACACCTTC; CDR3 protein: CASSSTRGGYTF
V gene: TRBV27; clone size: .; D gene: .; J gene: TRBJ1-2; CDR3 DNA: TGTGCCAGCAGGATGCGCGCGGGGCGTAATGGCTACACCTTC; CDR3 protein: CASRMRAGRNGYTF
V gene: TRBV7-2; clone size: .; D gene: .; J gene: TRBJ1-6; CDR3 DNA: TGTGCCAGCAGCTTAGGCCAGGGTATGGGGTCACCCCTCCACTTT; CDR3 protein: CASSLGQGMGSPLHF
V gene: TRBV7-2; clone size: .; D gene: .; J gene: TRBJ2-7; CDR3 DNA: TGTGCCAGCAGCACTCGTGGAGGGGAGGACGAGCAGTACTTC; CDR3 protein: CASSTRGGEDEQYF
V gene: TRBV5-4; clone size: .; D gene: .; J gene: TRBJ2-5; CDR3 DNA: TGTGCCAGCAGGGCTTCGCTCGGGTCGGGGGAGACCCAGTACTTC; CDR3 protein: CASRASLGSGETQYF